The sequence of this T cell receptor (beta chain) was determined in a study of cytomegalovirus exposure and HLA in healthy donors. This CDR3 contains 16 residues. In the PCR, 60 Vbeta and 13 Jbeta primers were used. Here immunoSEQ multiplex PCR was the method, and the copy in TCRdb shows in-frame clones only, minus some. Of some 180,000 clones listed, 77% are singletons. This clone has only one observation. This chain links TRBV21-1 with TRBJ2-3; the listed D gene, TRBD2, was not tested against the DNA. TRBV21-1 counts as a pseudogene. The sequence was collected from an older woman in good health and CMV-seropositive. The specimen was PBMCs. CDR3: CASSKVGLQTTDTQYF. In DNA form, the CDR3 reads TGTGCCAGCAGCAAAGTGGGACTTCAGACCACAGATACGCAGTATTTT.